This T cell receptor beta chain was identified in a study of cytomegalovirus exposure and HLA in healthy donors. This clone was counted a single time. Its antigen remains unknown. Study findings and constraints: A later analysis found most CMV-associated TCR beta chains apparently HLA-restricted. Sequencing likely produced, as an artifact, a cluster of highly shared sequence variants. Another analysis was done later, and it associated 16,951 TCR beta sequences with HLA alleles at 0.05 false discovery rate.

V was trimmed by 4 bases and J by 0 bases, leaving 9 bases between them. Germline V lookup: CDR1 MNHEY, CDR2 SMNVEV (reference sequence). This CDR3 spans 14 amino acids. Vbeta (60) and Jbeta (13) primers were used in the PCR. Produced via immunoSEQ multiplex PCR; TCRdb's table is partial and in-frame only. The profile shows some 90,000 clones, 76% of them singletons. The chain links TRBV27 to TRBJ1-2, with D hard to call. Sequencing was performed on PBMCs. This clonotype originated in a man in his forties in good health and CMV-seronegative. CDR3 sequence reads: CASSSAPANYGYTF. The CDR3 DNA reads TGTGCCAGCAGTTCCGCACCAGCTAACTATGGCTACACCTTC.